This TCR beta chain stems from a study of T-cell reconstitution after alpha-beta-depleted transplantation in children (dated by TCRdb to 2016 to 2018). The study in broad terms: Using TCR repertoire profiling, the study followed T-cell immune reconstitution in a quantitative way in children after TCRalphabeta/CD19-depleted allogeneic hematopoietic cell transplantation.

In its sample, this clonotype was seen many times. The antigen this receptor binds is unknown. It has no much larger one-base neighbor in the sample; base qualities were not kept. Based on the germline V gene (reference sequence), the CDR1 and CDR2 sequences are DFQATT and SNEGSKA. The CDR3 runs 17 amino acids, cysteine and phenylalanine included. Solely the CDR3 DNA is kept, with 51 bases framed from the first base. At the junction V is shortened by 2 bases and J by 5 bases, with 21 bases in between. Library method: PCR. Sequencing was carried out with an Illumina HiSeq 2500. TCR library preparation used molecular barcoding, with unique molecular identifiers applied to normalize quantification of the TCRbeta repertoire. In-frame beta chains were kept once TCRdb had trimmed the public reads at Q25 with fastp and called clones with MiXCR. Each entry merges the rows of one CDR3 protein and shows their most common DNA and genes. For this sample the table gives about 640,000 distinct CDR3 sequences, of which over 15% were detected only once. The ten largest clones represent 1.1% of the sample.

This clonotype was sampled from a human donor who donated a stem cell graft to a child with acute myeloid leukemia. The chain is assembled from TRBV20-1 and TRBJ2-2, and perhaps TRBD1 as D gene, on 6 matching bases. The specimen was PBMCs from the stem cell graft donor, collected from the stem cell graft. The sequenced DNA is TGCAGTGCTAGACTCTCAACAGGGCGGATGGTGACCGGGGAGCTGTTTTTT. The resulting protein is CSARLSTGRMVTGELFF.